These 30 T cell receptor beta chains were all obtained from the same sample, sequenced in a study of HIV-infected patients and healthy controls. MiXCR, run by TCRdb on the 5' RACE reads, gives a single entry per CDR3 protein. The data contain about 64,000 distinct CDR3 sequences, over 15% of them singletons. The sequenced material came from CD4+ T cells from blood. These receptors were collected from a human donor in good health.

The chain combines TRBV12-3 or TRBV12-4 with TRBJ2-3, with D possibly called TRBD1 or TRBD2 (6 bases each). The germline V and J ends were trimmed by 5 bases and 0 bases, with 12 bases remaining between them. This CDR3 has 15 amino acids. CDR3 protein: CASSPQGGSTDTQYF. DNA for the CDR3: TGTGCCAGCAGTCCCCAAGGGGGGAGCACAGATACGCAGTATTTT.

The chain carries TRBV12-3 or TRBV12-4 and TRBJ1-3; D unclear. The CDR3 has 13 residues. The V and J ends lost 2 bases and 1 base respectively, with 3 bases between them. DNA for the CDR3: TGTGCCAGCAGTTTAAAGTCTGGAAACACCATATATTTT. Translation gives CASSLKSGNTIYF.

The chain recombines TRBV29-1 with TRBJ1-3; no firm D call. V lost 4 bases, J lost 0 bases, and 10 bases lay in between. The CDR3 consists of 14 residues. Germline V CDR1 and CDR2: SQVTM, ANQGSEA. The CDR3 DNA reads as TGCAGCGTTGTTTCAGGCAGCTCTGGAAACACCATATATTTT. It specifies CSVVSGSSGNTIYF.

V usage is TRBV2 and J usage is TRBJ2-1, with 8 bases lining up with TRBD2. The CDR3 consists of 14 residues. CDR1 and CDR2 (germline): SNHLY, FYNNEI. J lost 0 bases, V lost 6 bases, and 1 base had no gene match. CDR3: CASRSGSSYNEQFF. CDR3 in DNA: TGTGCCAGCAGAAGCGGGAGCTCCTACAATGAGCAGTTCTTC. The full variable domain, completed using reference TRBV2 and TRBJ2-1, is EPEVTQTPSHQVTQMGQEVILRCVPISNHLYFYWYRQILGQKVEFLVSFYNNEISEKSEIFDDQFSVERPDGSNFTLKIRSTKLEDSAMYFCASRSGSSYNEQFFGPGTRLTVL.

The sample holds many counts of this clonotype. The rearrangement uses TRBV7-2 and TRBJ1-3; TRBD1 is a possible D gene (6 bases). Germline CDR1 reads SGHTA; CDR2 reads FQGNSA. The CDR3 consists of 14 residues. V lost 6 bases and J 0 bases, leaving 9 bases between the germline ends. The CDR3 coding sequence is TGTGCCAGCAGGACAGGATACTCTGGAAACACCATATATTTT. It codes for CASRTGYSGNTIYF. The entire variable domain, with the rest obtained from reference TRBV7-2 and TRBJ1-3, is as follows: GAGVSQSPSNKVTEKGKDVELRCDPISGHTALYWYRQSLGQGLEFLIYFQGNSAPDKSGLPSDRFSAERTGGSVSTLTIQRTQQEDSAVYLCASRTGYSGNTIYFGEGSWLTVV.

In its sample, this clonotype ranks as medium-sized. V gene TRBV2 combines with J gene TRBJ1-1; TRBD1 is a possible D gene (6 bases). V was cut by 3 bases and J by 5 bases, with 22 bases left in between. Germline loops: CDR1 SNHLY, CDR2 FYNNEI. The CDR3 sequence is 17 residues long. The chain's CDR3 is CASSETLGAGRGTEAFF. The DNA for the CDR3 is TGTGCCAGCAGTGAGACCTTGGGGGCAGGGAGGGGAACTGAAGCTTTCTTT.

In its sample, this clonotype was seen a few times. This chain joins TRBV20-1 and TRBJ2-7; 7 bases fit TRBD1. Germline V lookup: CDR1 DFQATT, CDR2 SNEGSKA (reference sequence). The CDR3 has 13 amino acids. Losses at the gene ends were 7 bases for V and 7 bases for J; bases not matched to a gene: 13. The CDR3: CSGKATGAREQYF. In nucleotides, the CDR3 is TGCAGTGGGAAAGCTACAGGGGCCCGAGAGCAGTACTTC.

In its sample, this clonotype was seen many times. The chain employs TRBV9 and TRBJ2-1, with 10 bases lining up with TRBD2. The germline V gene has CDR1 SGDLS and CDR2 YYNGEE. The J segment lost 4 bases and the V segment lost 4 bases, leaving 5 bases of the junction unmatched. The CDR3 has 15 amino acids. The CDR3 is CASSPGLALYNEQFF. DNA for the CDR3: TGTGCCAGCAGCCCGGGACTAGCGCTATACAATGAGCAGTTCTTC.

This clonotype was seen a handful of times. The chain has TRBV10-1 and TRBJ2-5; D possibly matches TRBD1 or TRBD2 (6 bases each). V lost 0 bases to trimming and J lost 4 bases, with 9 bases between them. The CDR3 has 14 residues. Germline assignment: CDR1 WNHNN and CDR2 SYGVQD (reference sequence). CDR3 nucleotide sequence: TGCGCCAGCAGTGAGTCGGGGGGCGGAGAGACCCAGTACTTC. As protein: CASSESGGGETQYF.

This clonotype was picked up many times. The rearrangement links TRBV18 to TRBJ2-5; D gene uncertain. The length of the CDR3 is 15 residues. Germline assignment: CDR1 KGHSH and CDR2 LQKENI. V was shortened by 6 bases and J by 1 base, with 15 bases between the two germline ends. CDR3 in amino acids: CASSQNENPQETQYF. CDR3 in DNA: TGTGCCAGCTCGCAAAACGAAAACCCCCAAGAGACCCAGTACTTC.

As regards this clonotype: This clone may be a read error of a much larger clone one base away. This chain links TRBV7-4 with TRBJ2-7; a weak D match, TRBD1 (6 bases). The CDR3 runs to 15 residues. Germline CDR1 reads SGHVT; CDR2 reads SQSDAQ. This CDR3 reads CASSGNRDTFWEQCF. The DNA for the CDR3 is TGTGCCAGCAGCGGAAACCGGGACACCTTTTGGGAGCAGTGCTTC.

The chain uses TRBV7-2 and TRBJ1-1; no firm D call. Germline CDR1 and CDR2: SGHTA and FQGNSA. The CDR3 covers 13 residues. V was cut by 4 bases and J by 6 bases, with 12 bases left in between. CDR3 region: CASSSQLPPEAFF. CDR3 nucleotides: TGTGCCAGCAGCTCCCAGCTACCACCTGAAGCTTTCTTT.

This chain uses TRBV11-2 with TRBJ2-5; D unresolved. Trimming took off 0 bases at V and 2 bases at J, with 7 bases between the two ends. This CDR3 has 14 amino acids. Per the germline V gene, CDR1 is SGHAT and CDR2 is FQNNGV. This CDR3 is CASSLERTQETQYF. CDR3 DNA: TGTGCCAGCAGCTTAGAAAGGACGCAAGAGACCCAGTACTTC.

The chain employs TRBV15 and TRBJ2-3, with 11 bases aligning to TRBD2. Germline values: CDR1 LNHNV, CDR2 YYDKDF (reference sequence). The V and J ends lost 4 bases and 2 bases, in that order; junction bases with no gene match: 5. The CDR3 runs 16 residues. DNA of the CDR3: TGTGCCACCAGCACCAGACTAGCGGGGAACACAGATACGCAGTATTTT. This codes for CATSTRLAGNTDTQYF.

The rearrangement joins TRBV6-2 or TRBV6-3 to TRBJ2-1, with 9 bases lining up with TRBD2. V dropped 2 bases and J dropped 6; count of bases not matched to a gene: 5. Germline V CDR1 and CDR2: MNHEY, SVGEGT. CDR3 length: 15 amino acids. CDR3 in DNA: TGTGCCAGCAGTTACGGCGGGGGGGAACGCAATGAGCAGTTCTTC. Translation gives CASSYGGGERNEQFF.

This clonotype was observed at least ten times. The chain is built from TRBV29-1 and TRBJ2-3, with D unclear. The CDR3 is made up of 13 amino acids. Trimming removed 2 bases from V and 4 bases from J, with 10 bases in between. Germline CDR1 reads SQVTM; CDR2 reads ANQGSEA. CDR3 loop: CSVEPTAADTQYF. The CDR3 DNA reads as TGCAGCGTTGAACCCACGGCTGCAGATACGCAGTATTTT.

V and J are TRBV6-5 and TRBJ1-2; D gene unclear. CDR1 and CDR2 (germline): MNHEY, SVGAGI. Trimming removed 0 bases at V and 0 bases at J, with 14 bases between. The CDR3 sequence is 17 residues long. The CDR3 region is CASSYSFQALANYGYTF. CDR3 nucleotide sequence: TGTGCCAGCAGTTACTCGTTCCAGGCCCTAGCTAACTATGGCTACACCTTC.

This clonotype was picked up many times. This chain links TRBV7-9 with TRBJ1-1; 7 bases agree with TRBD1. V gave up 6 bases and J gave up 5 bases; unmatched junction bases: 6. The germline gives CDR1 SEHNR, CDR2 FQNEAQ (reference sequence). This CDR3 has 13 amino acids. In DNA form, the CDR3 reads TGTGCCAGCAGTCTAACAGGGGAAACTGAAGCTTTCTTT. It yields the protein CASSLTGETEAFF. The variable domain in full, with the rest retrieved from reference TRBV7-9 and TRBJ1-1, is DTGVSQNPRHKITKRGQNVTFRCDPISEHNRLYWYRQTLGQGPEFLTYFQNEAQLEKSRLLSDRFSAERPKGSFSTLEIQRTEQGDSAMYLCASSLTGETEAFFGQGTRLTVV.

The chain uses TRBV20-1 and TRBJ1-1, with TRBD1 matching over 7 bases. Germline V gene sequence: CDR1 DFQATT, CDR2 SNEGSKA (reference sequence). V lost 4 bases, J lost 5 bases, and 10 bases stayed unmatched. The CDR3 totals 14 residues. The CDR3 sequence: CSAKHRGGWTEAFF. The CDR3, as DNA: TGCAGTGCTAAACACAGGGGAGGATGGACTGAAGCTTTCTTT.

This clonotype was seen many times. The chain links TRBV30 to TRBJ2-5; D unclear. Germline V gene data show CDR1 as GTSNPN and CDR2 as SVGIG (reference sequence). This CDR3 spans 13 amino acids. The V gene lost 0 bases and the J gene lost 1 base, with 6 bases spanning the gap. The CDR3 sequence is CAWSVGIQETQYF. CDR3 DNA sequence: TGTGCCTGGAGTGTAGGAATCCAAGAGACCCAGTACTTC.

The chain has TRBV29-1 and TRBJ2-1; D unclear. Trimming cost V 2 bases and J 6 bases, with 14 bases left between them. The CDR3 loop spans 14 amino acids. Looked up from germline, CDR1 is SQVTM and CDR2 is ANQGSEA. The CDR3 loop is CSVELAGVGNEQFF. As DNA, the CDR3 is TGCAGCGTTGAATTGGCTGGGGTGGGCAATGAGCAGTTCTTC.

In its sample, this clonotype was seen a few times. This chain links TRBV7-2 with TRBJ2-1; 8 bases are shared with TRBD2. Germline values: CDR1 SGHTA, CDR2 FQGNSA. Trimming at V came to 0 bases and at J to 9 bases, leaving 16 bases not matched to a gene. The CDR3 is made up of 18 amino acids. The CDR3 DNA reads as TGTGCCAGCAGCTTAGCGCGGGGACTGGCGGGGGGCCGCAGTGAGCAGTTCTTC. This translates into CASSLARGLAGGRSEQFF.

J is TRBJ2-2 and V is TRBV7-2; D may be TRBD2 (6 bases). Germline lookup yields CDR1 SGHTA and CDR2 FQGNSA. The CDR3 extends over 13 amino acids. The V end lost 10 bases, the J end lost 0 bases, and 9 bases lay between the germline ends. CDR3 sequence (DNA): TGTGCCACCGGGACTCCGAACACCGGGGAGCTGTTTTTT. This codes for CATGTPNTGELFF.

This clonotype was picked up many times. The rearrangement links TRBV4-1 to TRBJ2-7; 7 nucleotides line up with TRBD1. CDR1 and CDR2 (germline): MGHRA, YSYEKL. Trimming took 4 bases from V and 2 from J; bases not matched to a gene: 11. The CDR3 length is 16 residues. This CDR3 is CASSRRRTGTAYEQYF. CDR3 nucleotide sequence: TGCGCCAGCAGCCGCAGACGGACCGGGACAGCCTACGAGCAGTACTTC.

Concerning this clonotype: A much more abundant neighbour one base away suggests this may be a read error. The genes are TRBV27 and TRBJ1-3; no firm D call. Germline CDR1 is MNHEY and CDR2 is SMNVEV (reference sequence). The CDR3 contains 15 residues. V dropped 6 bases and J dropped 5 bases, with 17 bases sitting between them. The CDR3 DNA sequence: TGTGCCAGCAGCCCCGGGAGGGCTACTAGAAACACCATATATTTT. Amino acid sequence: CASSPGRATRNTIYF.

This clonotype was observed at least ten times. The chain combines TRBV20-1 with TRBJ1-6; D remains ambiguous. Between the trimmed V and J ends, which lost 4 bases and 5 bases, there was a span of 12 bases. The CDR3 totals 14 residues. Germline assignment: CDR1 DFQATT and CDR2 SNEGSKA (reference sequence). CDR3 in amino acids: CSAITAGNNSPLHF. Written as DNA, the CDR3 is TGCAGTGCTATTACGGCTGGGAATAATTCACCCCTCCACTTT.

The chain is built from TRBV25-1 and TRBJ2-3; 9 bases are a match to TRBD1. The CDR3 has 15 amino acids. Germline CDR1 is MGHDK and CDR2 is SYGVNS. Unmatched junction bases numbered 6, after V lost 6 bases and J lost 2 bases. CDR3 in DNA: TGTGCCAGCAGATACAGGGGGCAGGACACAGATACGCAGTATTTT. Protein: CASRYRGQDTDTQYF.

Points on this clonotype: No conserved phenylalanine or tryptophan is present at the end of the CDR3, so a read error is the likely explanation. The DNA is left out, because the CDR3 cannot be placed on it with certainty; the CDR3 is given as TCRdb lists it. CDR3 residues: CASSNRDRGLEV. The V and J genes are TRBV6-5 and TRBJ1-1; the listed D gene, TRBD1, was not tested against the DNA. Germline loops: CDR1 MNHEY, CDR2 SVGAGI. The CDR3 length equals 12 residues, ends included.

This rearrangement joins TRBV29-1 to TRBJ2-3, with 11 bases matching TRBD2. Germline assignment: CDR1 SQVTM and CDR2 ANQGSEA. With V trimmed by 6 bases and J by 4 bases, 6 bases remained unmatched. The CDR3 is made up of 14 amino acids. The CDR3 is CSVVAGGGPDTQYF. CDR3 nucleotides: TGCAGCGTGGTAGCGGGAGGGGGTCCAGATACGCAGTATTTT.

This chain uses TRBV19 with TRBJ1-5; D is unclear. The CDR3 is 13 amino acids. Germline V gene sequence: CDR1 LNHDA, CDR2 SQIVND (reference sequence). V lost 0 bases and J lost 7, with 7 bases in between. This CDR3 reads CASSIELKQPQHF. The CDR3, as DNA: TGTGCCAGTAGTATAGAGCTAAAACAGCCCCAGCATTTT. The full variable domain, with the rest looked up from reference TRBV19 and TRBJ1-5, is DGGITQSPKYLFRKEGQNVTLSCEQNLNHDAMYWYRQDPGQGLRLIYYSQIVNDFQKGDIAEGYSVSREKKESFPLTVTSAQKNPTAFYLCASSIELKQPQHFGDGTRLSIL.